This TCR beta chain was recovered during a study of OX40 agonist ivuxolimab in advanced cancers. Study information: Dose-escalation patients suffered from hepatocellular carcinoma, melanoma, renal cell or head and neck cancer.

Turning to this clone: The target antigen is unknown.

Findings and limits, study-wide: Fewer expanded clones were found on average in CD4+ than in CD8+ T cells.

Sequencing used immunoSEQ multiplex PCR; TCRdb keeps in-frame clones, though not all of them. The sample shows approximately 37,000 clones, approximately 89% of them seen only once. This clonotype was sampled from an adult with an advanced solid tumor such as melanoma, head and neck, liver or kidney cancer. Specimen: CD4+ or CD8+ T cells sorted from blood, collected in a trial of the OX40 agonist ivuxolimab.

CDR3 amino acids: CASSLGNQPQHF. In nucleotides, the CDR3 is TGTGCCAGCAGCCTCGGGAATCAGCCCCAGCATTTT. This chain connects TRBV5-6 to TRBJ1-5; D is uncertain. Trimming shortened V by 4 bases and J by 4 bases, and 6 bases separated the two germline ends. Germline CDR1 and CDR2: SGHDT and YYEEEE. The CDR3 consists of 12 residues.